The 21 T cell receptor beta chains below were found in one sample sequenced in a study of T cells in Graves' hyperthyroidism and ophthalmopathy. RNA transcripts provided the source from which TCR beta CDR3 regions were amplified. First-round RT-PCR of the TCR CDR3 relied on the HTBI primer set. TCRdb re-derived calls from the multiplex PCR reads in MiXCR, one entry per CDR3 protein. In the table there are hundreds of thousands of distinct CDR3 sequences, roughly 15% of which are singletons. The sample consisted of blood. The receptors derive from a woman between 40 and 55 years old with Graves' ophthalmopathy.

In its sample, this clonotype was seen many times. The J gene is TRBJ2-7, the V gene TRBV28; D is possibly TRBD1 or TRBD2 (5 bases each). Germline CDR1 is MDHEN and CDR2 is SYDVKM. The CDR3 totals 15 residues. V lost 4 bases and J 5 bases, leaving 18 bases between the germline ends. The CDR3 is CASSSPTGQGNEQYF. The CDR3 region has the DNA TGTGCCAGCAGTTCCCCTACGGGGCAGGGTAACGAGCAGTACTTC.

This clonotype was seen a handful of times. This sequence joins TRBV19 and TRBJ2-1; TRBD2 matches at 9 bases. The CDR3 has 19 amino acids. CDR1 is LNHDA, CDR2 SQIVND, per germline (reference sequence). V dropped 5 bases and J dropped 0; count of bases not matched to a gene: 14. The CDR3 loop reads CASSPIAGATPSSYNEQFF. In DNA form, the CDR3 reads TGTGCCAGTAGTCCCATAGCGGGGGCCACTCCCAGCTCCTACAATGAGCAGTTCTTC. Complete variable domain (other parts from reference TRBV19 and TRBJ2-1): DGGITQSPKYLFRKEGQNVTLSCEQNLNHDAMYWYRQDPGQGLRLIYYSQIVNDFQKGDIAEGYSVSREKKESFPLTVTSAQKNPTAFYLCASSPIAGATPSSYNEQFFGPGTRLTVL.

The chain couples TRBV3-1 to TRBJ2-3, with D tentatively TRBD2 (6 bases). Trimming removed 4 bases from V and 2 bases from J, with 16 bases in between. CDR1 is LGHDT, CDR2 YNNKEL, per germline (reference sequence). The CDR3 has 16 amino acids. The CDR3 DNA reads TGTGCCAGCAGCCTTCGACTAGGCCTATACACAGATACGCAGTATTTT. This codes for CASSLRLGLYTDTQYF.

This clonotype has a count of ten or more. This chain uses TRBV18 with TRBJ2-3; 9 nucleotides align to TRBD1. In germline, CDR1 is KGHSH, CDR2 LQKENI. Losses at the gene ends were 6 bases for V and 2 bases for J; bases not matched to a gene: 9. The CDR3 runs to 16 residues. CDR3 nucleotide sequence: TGTGCCAGCTCGAGTTCTGGGACAGGGTACACAGATACGCAGTATTTT. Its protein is CASSSSGTGYTDTQYF. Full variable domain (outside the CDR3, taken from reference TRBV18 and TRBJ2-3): NAGVMQNPRHLVRRRGQEARLRCSPMKGHSHVYWYRQLPEEGLKFMVYLQKENIIDESGMPKERFSAEFPKEGPSILRIQQVVRGDSAAYFCASSSSGTGYTDTQYFGPGTRLTVL.

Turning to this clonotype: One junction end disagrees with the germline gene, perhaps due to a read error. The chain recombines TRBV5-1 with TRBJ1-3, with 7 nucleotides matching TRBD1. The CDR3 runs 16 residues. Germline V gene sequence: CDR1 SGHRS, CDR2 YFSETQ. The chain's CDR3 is CTSSLGTDRAGNTIYF. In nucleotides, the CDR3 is TGCACCAGCAGCTTGGGTACCGACAGGGCTGGAAACACCATATATTTT.

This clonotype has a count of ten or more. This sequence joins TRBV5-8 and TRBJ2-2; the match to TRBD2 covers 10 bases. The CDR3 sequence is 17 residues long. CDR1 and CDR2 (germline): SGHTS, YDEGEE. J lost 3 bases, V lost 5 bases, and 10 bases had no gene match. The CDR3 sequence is CASSSGVAGGYTGELFF. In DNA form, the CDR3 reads TGTGCCAGCAGTTCCGGGGTAGCGGGGGGTTACACCGGGGAGCTGTTTTTT.

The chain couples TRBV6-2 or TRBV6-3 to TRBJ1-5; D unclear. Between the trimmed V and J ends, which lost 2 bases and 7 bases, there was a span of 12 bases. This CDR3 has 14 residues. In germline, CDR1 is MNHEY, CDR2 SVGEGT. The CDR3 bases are TGTGCCAGCAGTTACGCTCTGGGGTCGCAGCCCCAGCATTTT. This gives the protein CASSYALGSQPQHF.

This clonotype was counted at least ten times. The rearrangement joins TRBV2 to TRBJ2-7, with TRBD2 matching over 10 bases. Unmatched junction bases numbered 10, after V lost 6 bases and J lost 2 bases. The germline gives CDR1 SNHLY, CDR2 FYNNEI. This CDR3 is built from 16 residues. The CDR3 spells CASSRPGTSGTYEQYF. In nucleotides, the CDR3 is TGTGCCAGCAGCCGCCCCGGAACTAGCGGGACCTACGAGCAGTACTTC.

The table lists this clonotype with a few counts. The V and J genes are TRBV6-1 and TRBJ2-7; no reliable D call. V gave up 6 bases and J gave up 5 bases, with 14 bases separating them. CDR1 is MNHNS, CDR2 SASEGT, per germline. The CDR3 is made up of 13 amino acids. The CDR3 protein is CASRVGRTDEQYF. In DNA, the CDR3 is TGTGCCAGCAGGGTCGGCAGGACCGACGAGCAGTACTTC.

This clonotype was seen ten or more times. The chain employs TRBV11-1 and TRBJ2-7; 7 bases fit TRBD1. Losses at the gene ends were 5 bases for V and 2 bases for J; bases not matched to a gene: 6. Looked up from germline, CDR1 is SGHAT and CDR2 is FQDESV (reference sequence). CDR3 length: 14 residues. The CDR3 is CASSLTGNPYEQYF. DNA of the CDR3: TGTGCCAGCAGCCTGACAGGGAACCCCTACGAGCAGTACTTC.

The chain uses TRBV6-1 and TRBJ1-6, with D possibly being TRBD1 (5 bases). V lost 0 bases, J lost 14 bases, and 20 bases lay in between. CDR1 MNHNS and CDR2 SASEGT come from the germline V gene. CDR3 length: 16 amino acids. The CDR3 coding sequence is TGTGCCAGCAGTGAAGCCGGTCGGACACCTGCCGGGGCCCTCCACTTT. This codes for CASSEAGRTPAGALHF.

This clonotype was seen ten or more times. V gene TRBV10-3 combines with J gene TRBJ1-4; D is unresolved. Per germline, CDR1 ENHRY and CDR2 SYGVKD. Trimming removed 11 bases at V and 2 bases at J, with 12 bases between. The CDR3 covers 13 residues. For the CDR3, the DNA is TGTGCCTCCTCTCTGACGACTAATGAAAAACTGTTTTTT. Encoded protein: CASSLTTNEKLFF.

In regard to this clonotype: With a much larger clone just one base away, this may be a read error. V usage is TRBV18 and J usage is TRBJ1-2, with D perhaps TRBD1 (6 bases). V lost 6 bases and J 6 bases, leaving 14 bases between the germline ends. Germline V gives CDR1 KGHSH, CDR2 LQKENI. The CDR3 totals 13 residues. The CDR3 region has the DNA TGTGCCAGCTCCGCAGGGGAACTAAATGGCTACACCTTC. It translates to CASSAGELNGYTF.

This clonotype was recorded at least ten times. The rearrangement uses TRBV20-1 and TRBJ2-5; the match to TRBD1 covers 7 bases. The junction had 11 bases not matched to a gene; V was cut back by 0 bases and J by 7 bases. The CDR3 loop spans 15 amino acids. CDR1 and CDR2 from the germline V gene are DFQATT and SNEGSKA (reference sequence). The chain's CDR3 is CSARDSTGTLGTQYF. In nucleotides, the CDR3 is TGCAGTGCTAGAGACTCGACAGGGACCCTAGGGACCCAGTACTTC.

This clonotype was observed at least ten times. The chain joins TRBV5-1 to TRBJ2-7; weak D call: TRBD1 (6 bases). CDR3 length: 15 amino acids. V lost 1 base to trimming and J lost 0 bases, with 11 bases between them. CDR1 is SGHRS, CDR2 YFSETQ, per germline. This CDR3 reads CASSLIQGSSYEQYF. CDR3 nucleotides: TGCGCCAGCAGCTTGATCCAGGGGAGCTCCTACGAGCAGTACTTC.

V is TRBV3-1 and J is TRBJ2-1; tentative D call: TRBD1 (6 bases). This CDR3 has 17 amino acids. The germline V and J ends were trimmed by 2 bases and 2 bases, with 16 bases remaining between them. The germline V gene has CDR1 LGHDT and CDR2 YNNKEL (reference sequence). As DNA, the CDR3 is TGTGCCAGCAGCCAAAGGGTTAGCAAGGGGGCCTACAATGAGCAGTTCTTC. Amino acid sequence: CASSQRVSKGAYNEQFF.

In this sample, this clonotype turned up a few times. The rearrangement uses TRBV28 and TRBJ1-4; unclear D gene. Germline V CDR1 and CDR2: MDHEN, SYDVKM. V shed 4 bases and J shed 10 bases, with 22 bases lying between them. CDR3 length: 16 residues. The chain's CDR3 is CASSSFIRARGVKLFF. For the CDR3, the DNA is TGTGCCAGCAGTTCCTTCATCCGGGCCCGCGGGGTAAAACTGTTTTTT.

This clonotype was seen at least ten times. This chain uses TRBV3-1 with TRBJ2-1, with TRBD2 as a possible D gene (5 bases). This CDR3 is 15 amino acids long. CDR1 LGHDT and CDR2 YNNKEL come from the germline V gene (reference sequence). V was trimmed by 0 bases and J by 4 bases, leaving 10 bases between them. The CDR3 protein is CASSQDLGAYNEQFF. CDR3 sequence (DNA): TGTGCCAGCAGCCAAGATCTGGGAGCTTACAATGAGCAGTTCTTC.

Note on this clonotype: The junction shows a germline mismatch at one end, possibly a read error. CDR3 residues: CASSPENRGQHYYEQFF. Written as DNA, the CDR3 is TGTGCCAGCTCACCAGAGAACAGGGGGCAACACTACTATGAGCAGTTCTTC. This sequence joins TRBV18 and TRBJ2-1; 9 bases are shared with TRBD1. Germline loops: CDR1 KGHSH, CDR2 LQKENI. This CDR3 region has 17 residues. The whole variable domain, remainder taken from reference TRBV18 and TRBJ2-1, is NAGVMQNPRHLVRRRGQEARLRCSPMKGHSHVYWYRQLPEEGLKFMVYLQKENIIDESGMPKERFSAEFPKEGPSILRIQQVVRGDSAAYFCASSPENRGQHYYEQFFGPGTRLTVL.

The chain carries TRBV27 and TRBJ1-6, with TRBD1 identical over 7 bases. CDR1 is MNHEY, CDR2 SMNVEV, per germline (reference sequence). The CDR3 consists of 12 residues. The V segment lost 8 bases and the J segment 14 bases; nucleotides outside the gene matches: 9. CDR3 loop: CASGPPTGSLHF. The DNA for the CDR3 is TGTGCCAGCGGCCCTCCGACAGGGTCCCTCCACTTT.

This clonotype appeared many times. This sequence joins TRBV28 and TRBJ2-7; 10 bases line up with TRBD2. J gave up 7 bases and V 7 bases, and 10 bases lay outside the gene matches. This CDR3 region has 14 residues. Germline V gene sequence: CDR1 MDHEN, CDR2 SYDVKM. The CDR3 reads CASTQLAGVGEQYF. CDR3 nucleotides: TGTGCCAGCACCCAGCTAGCGGGAGTGGGGGAGCAGTACTTC. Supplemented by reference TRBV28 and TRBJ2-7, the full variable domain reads DVKVTQSSRYLVKRTGEKVFLECVQDMDHENMFWYRQDPGLGLRLIYFSYDVKMKEKGDIPEGYSVSREKKERFSLILESASTNQTSMYLCASTQLAGVGEQYFGPGTRLTVT.